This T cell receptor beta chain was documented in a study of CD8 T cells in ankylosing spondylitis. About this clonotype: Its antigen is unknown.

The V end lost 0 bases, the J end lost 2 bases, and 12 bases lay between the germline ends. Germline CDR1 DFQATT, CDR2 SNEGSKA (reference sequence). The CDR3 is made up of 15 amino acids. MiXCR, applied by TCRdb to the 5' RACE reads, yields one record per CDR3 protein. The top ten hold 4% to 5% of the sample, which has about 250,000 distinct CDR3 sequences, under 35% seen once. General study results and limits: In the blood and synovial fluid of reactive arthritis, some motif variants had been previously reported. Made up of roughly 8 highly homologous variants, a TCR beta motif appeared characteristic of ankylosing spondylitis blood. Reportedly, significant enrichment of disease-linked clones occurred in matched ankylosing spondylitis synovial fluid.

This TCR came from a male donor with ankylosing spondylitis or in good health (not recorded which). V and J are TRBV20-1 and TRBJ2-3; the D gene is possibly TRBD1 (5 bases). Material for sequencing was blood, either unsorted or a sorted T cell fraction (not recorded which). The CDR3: CSARDRVQDTDTQYF. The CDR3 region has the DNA TGCAGTGCTAGAGATCGGGTACAGGACACAGATACGCAGTATTTT.